This record covers a single T cell receptor (beta chain). Its specificity is not known. Primers: 60 Vbeta forward and 13 Jbeta reverse. The method was immunoSEQ multiplex PCR; TCRdb's version includes in-frame clones alone and lacks a portion of them. The sample has approximately 100,000 clones, approximately 79% seen once. The entry originates in a study of cytomegalovirus exposure and HLA in healthy donors. Study conclusions and caveats: For most TCR beta V segments, an earlier analysis put the productive rate at about 90% or about 30% of the time. Common viral pathogens were later found to be apparently linked to several of the most significant clusters. In a later analysis, specific HLA alleles were associated with around 17,000 TCR beta sequences at a 0.05 false discovery rate.

The sequencing input was PBMCs. This receptor was identified in a woman in her forties in good health and CMV-seronegative.

CDR3 DNA sequence: TGTGCCAGTTCTCTCAACACAGATGAAAAACTGTTTTTT. Translating it yields CASSLNTDEKLFF. This rearrangement joins TRBV19 to TRBJ1-4; D unclear. CDR3 length equals 13 residues. The germline gives CDR1 LNHDA, CDR2 SQIVND (reference sequence). V dropped 8 bases and J dropped 6 bases, with 13 bases sitting between them. Using reference TRBV19 and TRBJ1-4 for the parts outside the CDR3, the full variable domain is DGGITQSPKYLFRKEGQNVTLSCEQNLNHDAMYWYRQDPGQGLRLIYYSQIVNDFQKGDIAEGYSVSREKKESFPLTVTSAQKNPTAFYLCASSLNTDEKLFFGSGTQLSVL.